The entry below gives a single T cell receptor (beta chain) sequence along with its context. Its target is unknown. Method: immunoSEQ multiplex PCR; TCRdb's copy keeps in-frame clones and lacks some. The data show roughly 2 million clones, roughly 95% seen once. This entry is derived from a study of shared clonotypes between healthy human individuals. Study findings and constraints: Sharing of clonotypes among donors was expected to vary with sequencing depth.

Germline-derived CDR1 and CDR2 are SGHAT and FQNNGV. With 2 bases clipped from V and 0 bases from J, the junction kept 7 bases outside the gene matches. The CDR3 runs to 16 residues. The chain employs TRBV11-2 and TRBJ2-7; 7 positions match TRBD1. Sequenced material: naive CD4+ T cells sorted from blood. This sample's subset: CD45RA+ positively selected. This receptor was identified in a man between 18 and 35 years old in good health. The CDR3 is CASSLPGQVSSYEQYF. CDR3 bases: TGTGCCAGCAGCTTACCCGGACAGGTGAGCTCCTACGAGCAGTACTTC.